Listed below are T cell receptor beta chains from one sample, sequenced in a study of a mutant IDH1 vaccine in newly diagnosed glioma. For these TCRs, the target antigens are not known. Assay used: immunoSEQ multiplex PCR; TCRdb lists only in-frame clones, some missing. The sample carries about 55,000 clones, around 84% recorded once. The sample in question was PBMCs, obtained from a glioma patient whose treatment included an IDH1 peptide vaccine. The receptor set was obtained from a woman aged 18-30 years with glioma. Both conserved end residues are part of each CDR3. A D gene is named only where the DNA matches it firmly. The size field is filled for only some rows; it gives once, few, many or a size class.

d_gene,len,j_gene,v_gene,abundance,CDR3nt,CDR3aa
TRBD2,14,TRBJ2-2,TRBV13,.,TGTGCCAGCACCACCGGGAGGGGAACCGGGGAGCTGTTTTTT,CASTTGRGTGELFF
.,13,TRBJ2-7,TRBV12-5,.,TGTGCTAGTGGTTTACTAGCCCCACCCGAGCAGTACTTC,CASGLLAPPEQYF
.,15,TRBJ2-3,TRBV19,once,TGTGCCAGTAGTGCGACGGGCCTGAGGACAGATACGCAGTATTTT,CASSATGLRTDTQYF
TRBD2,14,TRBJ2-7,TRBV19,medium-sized,TGTGCCAGTAGTATCCCTAGCGGGTCTGACGAGCAGTACTTC,CASSIPSGSDEQYF
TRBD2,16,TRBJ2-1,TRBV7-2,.,TGTGCCAGCAGCTTGGAGGGACTAGCGGCCTACAATGAGCAGTTCTTC,CASSLEGLAAYNEQFF
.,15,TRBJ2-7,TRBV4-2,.,TGTGCCAGCAGCCAAGAGAGTACAGGAATATACGAGCAGTACTTC,CASSQESTGIYEQYF
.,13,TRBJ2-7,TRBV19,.,TGTGCCAGTAGTATTTCTGGGCCGGAGGAGCAGTACTTC,CASSISGPEEQYF
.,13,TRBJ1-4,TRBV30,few,TGTGCCTGGCGTAGAGCAACTAATGAAAAACTGTTTTTT,CAWRRATNEKLFF
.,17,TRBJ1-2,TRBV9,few,TGTGCCAGCAGCGTACCAACAGACAGCGCTCCCAACTATGGCTACACCTTC,CASSVPTDSAPNYGYTF
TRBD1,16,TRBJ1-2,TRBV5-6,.,TGTGCCAGCAGCCCGGACAGGGGGCTACCACTATGGCGCTACACCTTC,CASSPDRGLPLWRYTF
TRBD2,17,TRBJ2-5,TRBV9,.,TGTGCCAGCAGCGTAGGGGCTAGCGGGGTACACCAAGAGACCCAGTACTTC,CASSVGASGVHQETQYF
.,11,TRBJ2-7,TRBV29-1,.,TGCAGCGTGGAAGCAGGGTACGAGCAGTACTTC,CSVEAGYEQYF
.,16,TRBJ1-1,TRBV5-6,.,TGTGCCAGCAGCCTTGATGGACGGGGAATGAACACTGAAGCTTTCTTT,CASSLDGRGMNTEAFF
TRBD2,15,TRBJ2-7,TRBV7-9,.,TGTGCCAGCAGCGCCCCGGGACTAGCGGGGGGCGAGCAGTACTTC,CASSAPGLAGGEQYF
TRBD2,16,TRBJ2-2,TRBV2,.,TGTGCCAGCAGGGATAGCGGGGGGGCGAACACCGGGGAGCTGTTTTTT,CASRDSGGANTGELFF
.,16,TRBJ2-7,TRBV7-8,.,TGTGCCAGCAGCTTAGTCGACGGGACTCCCCTCTACGAGCAGTACTTC,CASSLVDGTPLYEQYF
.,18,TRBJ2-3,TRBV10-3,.,TGTGCCATCAGTGAACCTCGTGACAAGCCCGGGGGCACAGATACGCAGTATTTT,CAISEPRDKPGGTDTQYF
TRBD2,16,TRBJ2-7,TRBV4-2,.,TGTGCCAGCAGCCAAGATGATTGGACTAGCGGGAGCGAGCAGTACTTC,CASSQDDWTSGSEQYF
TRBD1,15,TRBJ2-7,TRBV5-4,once,TGTGCCAGCAGCTTGGCCGGACAGGAGCTCTACGAGCAGTACTTC,CASSLAGQELYEQYF
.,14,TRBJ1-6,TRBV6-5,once,TGTGCCAGCAGCCGGCGGGGCGGGAGTTCACCCCTCCACTTT,CASSRRGGSSPLHF